Listed here is a single T cell receptor (beta chain). This entry belongs to a study of technical replicates of blood from a handful of donors. Trimming removed 2 bases from V and 7 bases from J, with 12 bases in between. This CDR3 is 14 amino acids long. The V gene's germline CDR1 is MNHEY and CDR2 SMNVEV (reference sequence). Data came from immunoSEQ multiplex PCR; TCRdb stores just in-frame clones and leaves some out. Seen here are around 80,000 clones, nearly 98% observed once, and the top ten hold roughly 0.16%. Material for sequencing was T cells isolated from PBMCs. The TCR was taken from a human donor in good health. The chain is built from TRBV27 and TRBJ1-5; weak D call: TRBD1 (6 bases). The CDR3 sequence: CASSLQGKSQPQHF. The CDR3 DNA reads as TGTGCCAGCAGTTTACAGGGGAAGAGCCAGCCCCAGCATTTT.